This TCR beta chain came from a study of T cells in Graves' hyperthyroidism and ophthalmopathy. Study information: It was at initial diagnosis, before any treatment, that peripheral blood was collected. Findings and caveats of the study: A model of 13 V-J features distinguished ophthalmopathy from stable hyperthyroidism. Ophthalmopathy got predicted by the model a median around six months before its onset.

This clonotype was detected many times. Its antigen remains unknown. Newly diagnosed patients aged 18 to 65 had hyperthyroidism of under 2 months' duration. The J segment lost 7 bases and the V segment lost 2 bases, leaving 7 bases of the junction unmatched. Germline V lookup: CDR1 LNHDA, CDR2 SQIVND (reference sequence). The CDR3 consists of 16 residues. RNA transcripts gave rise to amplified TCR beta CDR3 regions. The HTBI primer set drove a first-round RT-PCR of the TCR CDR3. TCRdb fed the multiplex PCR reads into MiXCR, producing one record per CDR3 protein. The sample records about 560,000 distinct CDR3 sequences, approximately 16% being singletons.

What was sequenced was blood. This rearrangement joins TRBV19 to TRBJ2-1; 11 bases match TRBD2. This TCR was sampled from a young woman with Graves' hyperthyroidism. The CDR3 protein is CASSIRPSGGKNEQFF. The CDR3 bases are TGTGCCAGTAGTATACGGCCTAGCGGGGGGAAAAATGAGCAGTTCTTC. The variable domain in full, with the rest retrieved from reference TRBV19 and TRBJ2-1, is DGGITQSPKYLFRKEGQNVTLSCEQNLNHDAMYWYRQDPGQGLRLIYYSQIVNDFQKGDIAEGYSVSREKKESFPLTVTSAQKNPTAFYLCASSIRPSGGKNEQFFGPGTRLTVL.